A single sample is the source of the 4 T cell receptor beta chains below, sequenced in a study of cytomegalovirus exposure and HLA in healthy donors. With 60 Vbeta and 13 Jbeta primers, the PCR was carried out. Data came from immunoSEQ multiplex PCR; TCRdb stores just in-frame clones and leaves some out. Of approximately 100,000 clones listed, 85% were seen once; the top ten hold approximately 7.4%. The sample was PBMCs. These receptors all stem from a man aged 35-49 years in good health and CMV-seropositive.

The chain combines TRBV6-1 with TRBJ2-1; D possibly corresponds to TRBD2 (5 bases). Germline CDR1 and CDR2: MNHNS and SASEGT. This CDR3 has 10 amino acids. Trimming removed 10 bases from V and 10 bases from J, with 11 bases in between. CDR3 nucleotides: TGTGCCACCAATGAGCGGGAGCAGTTCTTC. It translates to CATNEREQFF.

This clone appeared a single time. V usage is TRBV28 and J usage is TRBJ2-5; D gene uncertain. Trimming removed 6 bases at V and 5 bases at J, with 10 bases between. The CDR3 contains 12 residues. In germline, CDR1 is MDHEN, CDR2 SYDVKM. Here the CDR3 DNA reads TGTGCCAGCAGCGCGGTTACGGAGACCCAGTACTTC. Amino acids: CASSAVTETQYF. The full variable domain, rest sourced from reference TRBV28 and TRBJ2-5, is DVKVTQSSRYLVKRTGEKVFLECVQDMDHENMFWYRQDPGLGLRLIYFSYDVKMKEKGDIPEGYSVSREKKERFSLILESASTNQTSMYLCASSAVTETQYFGPGTRLLVL.

V and J are TRBV27 and TRBJ2-7; D might be TRBD2 (6 bases). Trimming stripped 7 bases from V and 3 bases from J, with 19 bases between. Germline V gene data show CDR1 as MNHEY and CDR2 as SMNVEV (reference sequence). CDR3 length: 15 residues. The DNA for the CDR3 is TGTGCCAGCAACCCCTTGGGGGGAGCGCACTACGAGCAGTACTTC. It translates to CASNPLGGAHYEQYF.

The V and J genes are TRBV5-1 and TRBJ2-7; weak D call: TRBD1 (6 bases). Trimming pared 4 bases from V and 3 bases from J, leaving 11 bases between. This CDR3 comprises 13 residues. The germline V gene has CDR1 SGHRS and CDR2 YFSETQ. The CDR3 loop is CASSRGQYYEQYF. As DNA, the CDR3 is TGCGCCAGCAGCCGAGGACAGTACTACGAGCAGTACTTC.